A single sample is the source of the 23 T cell receptor beta chains below, sequenced in a study of OX40 agonist ivuxolimab in advanced cancers. Repertoires were generated with immunoSEQ multiplex PCR, while TCRdb's copy carries only in-frame clones and drops some. The table shows some 35,000 clones, with around 73% occurring only once. Sequenced here: CD4+ or CD8+ T cells sorted from blood, sampled in a trial of the OX40 agonist ivuxolimab. The receptors come from an adult with an advanced solid tumor such as melanoma, head and neck, liver or kidney cancer.

The chain links TRBV10-3 to TRBJ1-2, with D hard to call. This CDR3 contains 16 residues. The germline V gene has CDR1 ENHRY and CDR2 SYGVKD. The V gene lost 0 bases and the J gene lost 4 bases, with 15 bases spanning the gap. The CDR3 sequence: CAISESRTVYGYGYTF. The CDR3 nucleotides are TGTGCCATCAGTGAGTCAAGAACGGTTTACGGCTATGGCTACACCTTC.

This chain joins TRBV7-2 and TRBJ1-4; tentatively, D is TRBD1 (6 bases). Between the trimmed V and J ends, which lost 5 bases and 6 bases, there was a span of 10 bases. This CDR3 has 13 residues. The germline V gene encodes CDR1 SGHTA and CDR2 FQGNSA. DNA of the CDR3: TGTGCCAGCAGCCGGGACACATATGAAAAACTGTTTTTT. Encoded protein: CASSRDTYEKLFF.

V gene TRBV29-1 combines with J gene TRBJ2-7; D possibly corresponds to TRBD2 (6 bases). There are 13 residues in the CDR3. Germline V lookup: CDR1 SQVTM, CDR2 ANQGSEA. The V gene lost 5 bases and the J gene lost 2 bases, with 13 bases spanning the gap. The CDR3 sequence: CSVLQGGPYEQYF. DNA of the CDR3: TGCAGCGTTCTGCAGGGAGGACCCTACGAGCAGTACTTC.

This chain joins TRBV10-3 and TRBJ2-5; 9 bases agree with TRBD1. Trimming cost V 5 bases and J 11 bases; bases outside gene matches: 9. In germline, CDR1 is ENHRY, CDR2 SYGVKD. The length of the CDR3 is 13 residues. CDR3 amino acids: CAISWTGDGEQYF. CDR3 bases: TGTGCCATCAGTTGGACAGGGGATGGGGAGCAGTACTTC.

This clone was seen once. The chain employs TRBV5-1 and TRBJ1-3; 9 bases are a match to TRBD1. This CDR3 region has 14 residues. Germline values: CDR1 SGHRS, CDR2 YFSETQ. J lost 4 bases, V lost 4 bases, and 3 bases had no gene match. The CDR3 here is CASSQGTGGNTIYF. DNA for the CDR3: TGCGCCAGCAGCCAGGGGACAGGGGGAAACACCATATATTTT. The full variable domain, in which reference TRBV5-1 and TRBJ1-3 provide the parts outside the CDR3, is KAGVTQTPRYLIKTRGQQVTLSCSPISGHRSVSWYQQTPGQGLQFLFEYFSETQRNKGNFPGRFSGRQFSNSRSEMNVSTLELGDSALYLCASSQGTGGNTIYFGEGSWLTVV.

This chain connects TRBV19 to TRBJ2-1, with TRBD2 matching 8 bases. Germline V gene sequence: CDR1 LNHDA, CDR2 SQIVND (reference sequence). The ends lost 5 bases at V and 8 bases at J; junction bases unmatched: 8. This CDR3 is built from 14 residues. CDR3 nucleotides: TGTGCCAGTAGTCAGGCGGGAGGAGGCTATGAGCAGTTCTTC. Its translation is CASSQAGGGYEQFF.

This clone is a singleton in its sample. V gene TRBV19 combines with J gene TRBJ2-5, with a weak D call TRBD1 (5 bases). The CDR3 has 16 residues. CDR1 and CDR2 (germline): LNHDA, SQIVND (reference sequence). Trimming stripped 4 bases from V and 1 base from J, with 16 bases between. CDR3 sequence (DNA): TGTGCCAGTAGTAATCAAGGGTTTAGGGGCCAAGAGACCCAGTACTTC. Amino acids: CASSNQGFRGQETQYF.

The V and J genes are TRBV19 and TRBJ2-7, with TRBD1 matching 12 bases. Trimming took 1 base from V and 10 from J; bases not matched to a gene: 5. The CDR3 length is 14 residues. Germline V gene sequence: CDR1 LNHDA, CDR2 SQIVND (reference sequence). The CDR3 region is CASSIGRDRGQQYF. CDR3 nucleotide sequence: TGTGCCAGTAGTATAGGAAGGGACAGGGGGCAACAGTACTTC.

CDR3 DNA: TGTGCCAGCAGCAAACTAGGGGCCACAGATACGCAGTATTTT. It encodes CASSKLGATDTQYF. The chain joins TRBV5-5 to TRBJ2-3; D assignment may be TRBD1 or TRBD2 (5 bases each). V was pared by 4 bases and J by 2 bases, with 11 bases between. This CDR3 comprises 14 residues. Germline CDR1 is SGHKS and CDR2 is YYEKEE (reference sequence).

The chain uses TRBV11-2 and TRBJ1-1; D is undetermined. In germline, CDR1 is SGHAT, CDR2 FQNNGV. The germline V and J ends were trimmed by 1 base and 2 bases, with 5 bases remaining between them. The CDR3 extends over 13 amino acids. Here the CDR3 reads CASSLVLNTEAFF. In nucleotides, the CDR3 is TGTGCCAGCAGCTTAGTACTTAACACTGAAGCTTTCTTT.

The chain links TRBV5-1 to TRBJ2-1, with 8 bases matching TRBD2. CDR3 length: 14 residues. Looked up from germline, CDR1 is SGHRS and CDR2 is YFSETQ. V dropped 0 bases and J dropped 9; count of bases not matched to a gene: 5. CDR3 loop: CASSLAGGLGEQFF. The CDR3 DNA reads as TGCGCCAGCAGCTTGGCGGGGGGGCTGGGTGAGCAGTTCTTC. Combining the CDR3 with reference TRBV5-1 and TRBJ2-1 gives the whole variable domain KAGVTQTPRYLIKTRGQQVTLSCSPISGHRSVSWYQQTPGQGLQFLFEYFSETQRNKGNFPGRFSGRQFSNSRSEMNVSTLELGDSALYLCASSLAGGLGEQFFGPGTRLTVL.

The V and J genes are TRBV30 and TRBJ2-1; the D gene is possibly TRBD2 (6 bases). Germline V CDR1 and CDR2: GTSNPN, SVGIG (reference sequence). CDR3 length equals 13 residues. The V end was cut by 2 bases, the J end by 6 bases, with 11 bases between. The CDR3 nucleotides are TGTGCCTGGAGTAGCGGGCCTGGCAATGAGCAGTTCTTC. Its protein product is CAWSSGPGNEQFF.

V and J are TRBV6-5 and TRBJ2-3; no clear D gene. The CDR3 is 14 residues long. The germline V gene has CDR1 MNHEY and CDR2 SVGAGI. Trimming left V 0 bases short and J 3 bases short, with 7 bases between. The CDR3 sequence: CASSYSGETDTQYF. The CDR3, as DNA: TGTGCCAGCAGTTACTCGGGCGAGACAGATACGCAGTATTTT.

This clone has just a few counts. The chain combines TRBV5-1 with TRBJ2-5; 8 positions agree with TRBD1. J was trimmed by 5 bases and V by 6 bases; bases with no gene match: 3. CDR1 SGHRS and CDR2 YFSETQ come from the germline V gene. The CDR3 loop spans 12 amino acids. This CDR3 is CASKNRGETQYF. The CDR3, as DNA: TGCGCCAGCAAGAACAGGGGGGAGACCCAGTACTTC.

This rearrangement joins TRBV5-6 to TRBJ2-3; D ambiguous. V lost 2 bases to trimming and J lost 0 bases, with 10 bases between them. The CDR3 has 15 amino acids. Germline V gene data show CDR1 as SGHDT and CDR2 as YYEEEE. The CDR3 region has the DNA TGTGCCAGCAGCTTACTGGGATTGAGCACAGATACGCAGTATTTT. Translated: CASSLLGLSTDTQYF.

The J gene is TRBJ2-7, the V gene TRBV4-2; weak D call: TRBD2 (6 bases). This CDR3 comprises 12 residues. The germline V gene has CDR1 LGHNA and CDR2 YNFKEQ. The V end lost 5 bases, the J end lost 9 bases, and 14 bases lay between the germline ends. The CDR3 DNA reads as TGTGCCAGCAGCATCCGGGACTCGGGGCAGTACTTC. Translating gives CASSIRDSGQYF.

The chain links TRBV28 to TRBJ2-7; TRBD2 is a possible D gene (5 bases). The germline V and J ends were trimmed by 6 bases and 7 bases, with 19 bases remaining between them. Germline V CDR1 and CDR2: MDHEN, SYDVKM. CDR3 size: 14 residues. Here the CDR3 DNA reads TGTGCCAGCAGCCCCTCCGGGATTCGGGATGAGCAGTACTTC. Protein: CASSPSGIRDEQYF. Together with reference TRBV28 and TRBJ2-7, the CDR3 gives the full variable domain: DVKVTQSSRYLVKRTGEKVFLECVQDMDHENMFWYRQDPGLGLRLIYFSYDVKMKEKGDIPEGYSVSREKKERFSLILESASTNQTSMYLCASSPSGIRDEQYFGPGTRLTVT.

CDR3 nucleotides: TGTGCCAGCAGTTACGGACAGGGGGCAAAGACCCAGTACTTC. Encoded protein: CASSYGQGAKTQYF. The V and J genes are TRBV6-5 and TRBJ2-5; 11 nucleotides match TRBD1. The CDR3 has 14 residues. Germline V CDR1 and CDR2: MNHEY, SVGAGI. Trimming removed 2 bases from V and 6 bases from J; junction bases left unmatched: 2.

The chain is built from TRBV6-5 and TRBJ2-1; D may be TRBD1 or TRBD2 (5 bases each). The CDR3 contains 15 residues. The germline gives CDR1 MNHEY, CDR2 SVGAGI. V lost 2 bases to trimming and J lost 4 bases, with 12 bases between them. CDR3 DNA: TGTGCCAGCAGTTACACCGGGGCTAGTTACAATGAGCAGTTCTTC. Translation: CASSYTGASYNEQFF.

This clone came up a few times. The chain has TRBV11-2 and TRBJ2-5; 7 nucleotides align to TRBD2. J lost 2 bases, V lost 1 base, and 4 bases had no gene match. Per the germline V gene, CDR1 is SGHAT and CDR2 is FQNNGV. The CDR3 extends over 15 amino acids. CDR3 loop: CASSLAARGQETQYF. Written as DNA, the CDR3 is TGTGCCAGCAGCTTAGCCGCGCGGGGGCAAGAGACCCAGTACTTC.

The sample holds a few counts of this clone. The chain recombines TRBV7-2 with TRBJ1-1; D perhaps matches TRBD1 (5 bases). Trimming left V 0 bases short and J 5 bases short, with 13 bases between. The CDR3 is 15 residues long. Germline CDR1 and CDR2: SGHTA and FQGNSA. The CDR3 region has the DNA TGTGCCAGCAGCTTAGCCCATAGGGGCGGAACTGAAGCTTTCTTT. Its translation: CASSLAHRGGTEAFF. Using reference TRBV7-2 and TRBJ1-1 for the parts outside the CDR3, the full variable domain is GAGVSQSPSNKVTEKGKDVELRCDPISGHTALYWYRQSLGQGLEFLIYFQGNSAPDKSGLPSDRFSAERTGGSVSTLTIQRTQQEDSAVYLCASSLAHRGGTEAFFGQGTRLTVV.

The DNA for the CDR3 is TGTGCCAGCAGCCGAGGGGGGACAATAAGCACTGAAGCTTTCTTT. This sequence encodes CASSRGGTISTEAFF. V usage is TRBV7-9 and J usage is TRBJ1-1, with D tentatively TRBD1 (6 bases). This CDR3 contains 15 residues. Germline V gene data show CDR1 as SEHNR and CDR2 as FQNEAQ (reference sequence). Trimming stripped 5 bases from V and 4 bases from J, with 17 bases between. Combining the CDR3 with reference TRBV7-9 and TRBJ1-1 gives the whole variable domain DTGVSQNPRHKITKRGQNVTFRCDPISEHNRLYWYRQTLGQGPEFLTYFQNEAQLEKSRLLSDRFSAERPKGSFSTLEIQRTEQGDSAMYLCASSRGGTISTEAFFGQGTRLTVV.

The J gene is TRBJ1-3, the V gene TRBV11-2; D call uncertain. Germline CDR1 reads SGHAT; CDR2 reads FQNNGV. With 5 bases removed from V and 1 base from J, the gap between germline ends came to 12 bases. The CDR3 loop spans 15 amino acids. The CDR3 reads CASSQLGESGNTIYF. DNA for the CDR3: TGTGCCAGCAGCCAGCTTGGGGAGTCTGGAAACACCATATATTTT.